This T cell receptor (beta chain) emerged from a study of shared clonotypes between healthy human individuals. Study findings and constraints: Rarefaction analysis demonstrated incomplete sorted-subset sequencing notwithstanding large depth.

Free of recent acute infections or vaccinations, the donors were healthy HIV-negative adults. In germline, CDR1 is MDHEN, CDR2 SYDVKM. The CDR3 runs to 14 residues. V lost 2 bases and J lost 6, with 12 bases in between. Only in-frame clones appear in the TCRdb table, and some are missing; sequencing was by immunoSEQ multiplex PCR. Of roughly 1,500,000 clones in the sample, approximately 98.5% were seen once. With regard to this clone: Its target is unknown.

V usage is TRBV28 and J usage is TRBJ2-3; D could derive from TRBD1 or TRBD2 (5 bases each). The sequence was collected from a man younger than 40 in good health. The sequenced sample was naive CD4+ T cells sorted from blood. Subset described: CD45RA+ positively selected. The CDR3 DNA follows: TGTGCCAGCAGTTTAGGGGCCCCGGGGGATACGCAGTATTTT. It yields the protein CASSLGAPGDTQYF.